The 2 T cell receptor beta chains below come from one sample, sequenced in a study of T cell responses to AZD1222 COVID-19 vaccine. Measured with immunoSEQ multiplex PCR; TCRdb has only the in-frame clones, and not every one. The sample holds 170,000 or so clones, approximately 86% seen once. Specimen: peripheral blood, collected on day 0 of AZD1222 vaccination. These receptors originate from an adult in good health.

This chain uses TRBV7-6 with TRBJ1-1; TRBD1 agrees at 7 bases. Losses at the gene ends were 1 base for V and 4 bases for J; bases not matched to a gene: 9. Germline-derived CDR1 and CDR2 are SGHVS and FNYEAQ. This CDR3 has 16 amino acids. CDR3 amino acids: CASSLGPPQGTTEAFF. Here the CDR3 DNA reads TGTGCCAGCAGCTTAGGCCCACCACAGGGGACCACTGAAGCTTTCTTT.

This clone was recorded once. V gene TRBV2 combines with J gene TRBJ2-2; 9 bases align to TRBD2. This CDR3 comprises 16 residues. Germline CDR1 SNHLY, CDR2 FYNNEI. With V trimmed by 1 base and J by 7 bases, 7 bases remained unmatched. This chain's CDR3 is CASSEGRGRVGGELFF. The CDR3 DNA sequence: TGTGCCAGCAGTGAAGGTCGCGGGAGGGTTGGCGGGGAGCTGTTTTTT.